This TCR beta chain is from a study of blood T cell repertoires in COVID-19. Background on the study: Sites across the United States, Italy and Spain contributed samples from acute and convalescent COVID-19.

This clone was seen only a few times. CDR3 length equals 16 residues. J lost 1 base, V lost 4 bases, and 6 bases had no gene match. The germline CDR1 and CDR2 sequences are SGHNT and YENEEA. Sequenced by immunoSEQ multiplex PCR; TCRdb stores in-frame clones only, minus some. The table records about 68,000 clones, 85% of them present only once. The chain carries TRBV11-3 and TRBJ2-3, with 9 bases matching TRBD2. The sequenced sample was peripheral blood. This receptor was identified in a man between 45 and 60 years old with acute or convalescent COVID-19. CDR3 sequence: CASSSLSGGGTDTQYF. DNA of the CDR3: TGTGCCAGCAGCTCCCTTAGCGGGGGCGGCACAGATACGCAGTATTTT.